This passage covers 4 T cell receptor beta chains from one sample sequenced in a study of identical twins (dated by TCRdb to 2016 to 2017). Libraries were built with 5' RACE. Sequencing relied on an Illumina HiSeq 2000. Through fastp at Q25 and MiXCR, TCRdb rebuilt clones from the public reads, retaining in-frame beta chains. Every distinct CDR3 protein forms one entry, paired with its most common genes and DNA. The sample table shows 250,000 or so distinct CDR3 sequences, and approximately 8.3% are seen once. The top ten clones comprise less than 4% of the sample. The data were also submitted as part of a second study, on yellow fever vaccine responses in identical twins.

The sequenced sample consisted of CD8+ T cells sorted from blood. These receptors came from a woman aged 18-29 years in good health.

This clonotype was found a few times. The chain links TRBV7-8 to TRBJ1-5; D is undetermined. There are 14 residues in the CDR3. Germline V gives CDR1 SGHVS, CDR2 FQNEAQ. V lost 1 base and J lost 2, with 6 bases in between. This CDR3 is CASSLVAGNQPQHF. The DNA for the CDR3 is TGTGCCAGCAGCTTAGTCGCCGGCAATCAGCCCCAGCATTTT.

The chain uses TRBV6-2 or TRBV6-3 and TRBJ2-5; 9 bases are a match to TRBD2. CDR3 length: 19 amino acids. Per germline, CDR1 MNHEY and CDR2 SVGEGT. V shed 6 bases, J shed 9 bases, and the junction held 26 bases outside the gene matches. This CDR3 is CASSQRGRPQRGDGLSQYF. The CDR3 DNA sequence: TGTGCCAGCAGCCAAAGGGGAAGGCCTCAGCGGGGGGACGGCTTATCCCAGTACTTC.

This clonotype came up many times. The chain recombines TRBV4-3 with TRBJ2-7; 8 nucleotides align to TRBD1. The CDR3 is made up of 13 amino acids. CDR1 and CDR2 from the germline V gene are LGHNA and YSLEER. V lost 4 bases to trimming and J lost 3 bases; unmatched junction nucleotides: 2. The CDR3 region is CASSLDRDYEQYF. CDR3 coding DNA: TGCGCCAGCAGCCTGGACAGGGACTACGAGCAGTACTTC.

The chain recombines TRBV29-1 with TRBJ2-4; maybe TRBD1 (5 bases). Germline V gene lookup returns CDR1 SQVTM and CDR2 ANQGSEA. There are 15 residues in the CDR3. Trimming left V 5 bases short and J 0 bases short, with 14 bases between. DNA for the CDR3: TGCAGCGTTAGTCCAGGGCGAATAGCCAAAAACATTCAGTACTTC. Translation gives CSVSPGRIAKNIQYF.